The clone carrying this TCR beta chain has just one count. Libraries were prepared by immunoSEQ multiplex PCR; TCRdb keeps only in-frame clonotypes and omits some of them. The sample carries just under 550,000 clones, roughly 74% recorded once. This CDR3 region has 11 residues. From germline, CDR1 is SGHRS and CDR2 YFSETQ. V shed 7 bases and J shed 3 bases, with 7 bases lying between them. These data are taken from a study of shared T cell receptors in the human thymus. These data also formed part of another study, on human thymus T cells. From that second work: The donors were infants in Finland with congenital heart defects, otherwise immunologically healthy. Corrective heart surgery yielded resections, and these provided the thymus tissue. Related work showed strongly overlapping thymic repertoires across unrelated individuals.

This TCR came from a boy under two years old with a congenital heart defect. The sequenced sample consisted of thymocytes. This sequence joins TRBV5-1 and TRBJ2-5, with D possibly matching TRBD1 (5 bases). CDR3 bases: TGCGCCAGCGAAGGGGAAGAGACCCAGTACTTC. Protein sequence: CASEGEETQYF.